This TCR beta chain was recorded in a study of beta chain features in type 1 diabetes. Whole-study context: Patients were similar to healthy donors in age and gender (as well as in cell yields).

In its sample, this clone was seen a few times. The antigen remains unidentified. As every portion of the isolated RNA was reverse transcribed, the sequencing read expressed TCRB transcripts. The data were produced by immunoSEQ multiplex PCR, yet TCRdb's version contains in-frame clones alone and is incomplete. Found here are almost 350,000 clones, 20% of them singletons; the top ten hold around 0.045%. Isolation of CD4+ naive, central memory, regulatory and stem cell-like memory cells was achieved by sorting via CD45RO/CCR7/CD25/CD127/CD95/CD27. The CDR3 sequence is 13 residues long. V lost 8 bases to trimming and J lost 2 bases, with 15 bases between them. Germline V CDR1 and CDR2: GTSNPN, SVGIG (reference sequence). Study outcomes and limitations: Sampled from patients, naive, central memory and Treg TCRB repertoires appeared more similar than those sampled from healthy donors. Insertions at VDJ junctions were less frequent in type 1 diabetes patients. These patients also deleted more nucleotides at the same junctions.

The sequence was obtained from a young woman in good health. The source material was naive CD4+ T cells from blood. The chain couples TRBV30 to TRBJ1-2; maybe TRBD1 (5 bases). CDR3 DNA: TGTGCCGCCCAGGCCGCAGGGAACTATGGCTACACCTTC. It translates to CAAQAAGNYGYTF. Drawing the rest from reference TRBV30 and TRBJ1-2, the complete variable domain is SQTIHQWPATLVQPVGSPLSLECTVEGTSNPNLYWYRQAAGRGLQLLFYSVGIGQISSEVPQNLSASRPQDRQFILSSKKLLLSDSGFYLCAAQAAGNYGYTFGSGTRLTVV.